This is a list of T cell receptor beta chains from one sample in a study of blood T cell repertoires in COVID-19. TCRdb keeps only in-frame clones here, not all; method: immunoSEQ multiplex PCR. This table holds about 180,000 clones, roughly 80% found once. The sample comprised peripheral blood. The receptors originated from a human donor in a cohort sampled during active COVID-19. Each CDR3 is given with its conserved first and last residue. A D gene is named only where the DNA matches it firmly. The listing skips clone size in some rows; elsewhere it reads once, few, many or a size class.

>TRBJ1-2|.|.|TRBV15
TGTGCCACCAGCAGAGATCGGCAGGGAAGCTATGGCTACACCTTC
CATSRDRQGSYGYTF
>TRBJ1-1|.|few|TRBV10-1
TGCGCCAGCAGTGAGTCCACAAATCCAGGGGCCCGAGGAGCTTTCTTT
CASSESTNPGARGAFF
>TRBJ2-7|.|.|TRBV6-1
TGTGCCAGCAGTGAGGGCGGGGCGTACGAGCAGTACTTC
CASSEGGAYEQYF
>TRBJ1-2|.|once|TRBV10-1
TGCGCCAGCAGTGAAGGCTGGGGCCATGGCTACACCTTC
CASSEGWGHGYTF
>TRBJ1-4|.|.|TRBV5-1
TGCGCCAGCAGCTTATGGGGCGCAACTAATGAAAAACTGTTTTTT
CASSLWGATNEKLFF
>TRBJ2-3|TRBD2|.|TRBV5-6
TGTGCCAGCAGGACTAGCGGGGGGGCCTCAGATACGCAGTATTTT
CASRTSGGASDTQYF
>TRBJ1-2|TRBD1|.|TRBV14
TGTGCCAGCAGCCCTCTAGGGACAGGGGGTTTTGGCTACACCTTC
CASSPLGTGGFGYTF
>TRBJ2-7|.|.|TRBV4-1
TGCGCCAGCAGCCAAGATGCTGGGGGGAACGCCTACGAGCAGTACTTC
CASSQDAGGNAYEQYF
>TRBJ2-1|TRBD2|.|TRBV24-1
TGTGCCACCAGTGATGGGCTAGCGGGGGAGAATGAGCAGTTCTTC
CATSDGLAGENEQFF
>TRBJ2-7|.|.|TRBV2
TGTGCCACCGACAGGCTGTGGTCGGCTGACGAGCAGTACTTC
CATDRLWSADEQYF
>TRBJ1-1|TRBD1|.|TRBV4-2
TGTGCCAGCAGCCAGGGTCCCGGGACAGGGGGCTTCAACACTGAAGCTTTCTTT
CASSQGPGTGGFNTEAFF
>TRBJ1-5|.|.|TRBV6-5
TGTGCCAGCAGTTACTCGTTTCCTACAGGGAATCAGCCCCAGCATTTT
CASSYSFPTGNQPQHF
>TRBJ2-2|TRBD1|.|TRBV10-3
TGTGCCATCAGTGAGGAACAGGGGGGAAACACCGGGGAGCTGTTTTTT
CAISEEQGGNTGELFF
>TRBJ1-3|.|.|TRBV5-1
TGCGCCAGCAGCTTGGACGGCTCTGGAAACACCATATATTTT
CASSLDGSGNTIYF